These 20 T cell receptor beta chains were sequenced from one sample in a study of T cell responses to AZD1222 COVID-19 vaccine. Clones were read by immunoSEQ multiplex PCR, and TCRdb kept only the in-frame ones, dropping some. The sample includes about 130,000 clones, 86% of them seen just once. The source material was peripheral blood, sampled on day 0 of AZD1222 vaccination. Receptors were obtained from an adult in good health.

The rearrangement joins TRBV12-3 or TRBV12-4 to TRBJ2-5; the match to TRBD1 covers 7 bases. V trimming: 1 base; J trimming: 4 bases; junction bases outside the gene matches: 0. The CDR3 loop spans 13 amino acids. The CDR3 is CASSLGQGETQYF. The DNA for the CDR3 is TGTGCCAGCAGTTTAGGACAGGGAGAGACCCAGTACTTC.

This clone was picked up a small number of times. The chain has TRBV5-8 and TRBJ2-7, with unresolved D. The ends were cut back, 4 bases at V and 7 bases at J, with 6 bases in the middle. Looked up from germline, CDR1 is SGHTS and CDR2 is YDEGEE. This CDR3 is 10 amino acids long. CDR3 loop: CASSPSEQYF. The CDR3, as DNA: TGTGCCAGCAGCCCTTCGGAGCAGTACTTC.

The J gene is TRBJ1-1, the V gene TRBV25-1; 10 nucleotides agree with TRBD1. Germline-derived CDR1 and CDR2 are MGHDK and SYGVNS. V shed 6 bases and J 7 bases; nucleotides not matched to a gene: 8. This CDR3 comprises 14 residues. The CDR3 sequence is CASSRSGTGVEAFF. CDR3 bases: TGTGCCAGCAGCCGATCCGGGACAGGGGTTGAAGCTTTCTTT.

V and J are TRBV30 and TRBJ1-2; D perhaps matches TRBD1 (6 bases). This CDR3 has 15 amino acids. V was trimmed by 3 bases and J by 8 bases, leaving 22 bases between them. In germline, CDR1 is GTSNPN, CDR2 SVGIG (reference sequence). The CDR3 DNA reads TGTGCCTGGAGCACTCCTGATAACAGGGTGTACGGCTACACCTTC. Its protein is CAWSTPDNRVYGYTF. Using reference TRBV30 and TRBJ1-2 for the parts outside the CDR3, the full variable domain is SQTIHQWPATLVQPVGSPLSLECTVEGTSNPNLYWYRQAAGRGLQLLFYSVGIGQISSEVPQNLSASRPQDRQFILSSKKLLLSDSGFYLCAWSTPDNRVYGYTFGSGTRLTVV.

The gene calls are TRBV7-8 and TRBJ1-1; TRBD1 might be the D (5 bases). The CDR3 spans 14 residues. CDR1 is SGHVS, CDR2 FQNEAQ, per germline. The V end was cut by 5 bases, the J end by 1 base, with 11 bases between. The CDR3 DNA is TGTGCCAGCAGCCTAAGTGGGGGGAACACTGAAGCTTTCTTT. Its protein product is CASSLSGGNTEAFF. Complete variable domain (other parts from reference TRBV7-8 and TRBJ1-1): GAGVSQSPRYKVAKRGQDVALRCDPISGHVSLFWYQQALGQGPEFLTYFQNEAQLDKSGLPSDRFFAERPEGSVSTLKIQRTQQEDSAVYLCASSLSGGNTEAFFGQGTRLTVV.

This chain uses TRBV5-6 with TRBJ2-5, with D perhaps TRBD2 (7 bases). V was shortened by 0 bases and J by 4 bases, with 13 bases between the two germline ends. Per germline, CDR1 SGHDT and CDR2 YYEEEE. The CDR3 runs 15 residues. CDR3 in DNA: TGTGCCAGCAGCTTGGATGCGGGGGCTGGAGAGACCCAGTACTTC. This codes for CASSLDAGAGETQYF. The full variable domain, completed using reference TRBV5-6 and TRBJ2-5, is DAGVTQSPTHLIKTRGQQVTLRCSPKSGHDTVSWYQQALGQGPQFIFQYYEEEERQRGNFPDRFSGHQFPNYSSELNVNALLLGDSALYLCASSLDAGAGETQYFGPGTRLLVL.

The rearrangement uses TRBV11-3 and TRBJ1-3; no clear D. The V and J ends lost 1 base and 1 base respectively, with 5 bases between them. Germline CDR1 and CDR2: SGHNT and YENEEA. The CDR3 contains 14 residues. The CDR3 DNA follows: TGTGCCAGCAGCTTAGGAGTTTCTGGAAACACCATATATTTT. Protein: CASSLGVSGNTIYF.

On this clone itself: The germline gene is not matched at one end of the junction; a read error may be the cause. The rearrangement joins TRBV28 to TRBJ1-1; possibly TRBD1 for D (5 bases). In germline, CDR1 is MDHEN, CDR2 SYDVKM. The CDR3 sequence is 12 residues long. CDR3 DNA sequence: TGTGCCAGCAGCCCGGACAAGTGGACGTATCCCTTT. Protein: CASSPDKWTYPF.

The rearrangement uses TRBV7-9 and TRBJ1-1, with D perhaps TRBD1 (6 bases). Germline lookup yields CDR1 SEHNR and CDR2 FQNEAQ (reference sequence). The CDR3 spans 14 residues. V was trimmed by 2 bases and J by 6 bases, leaving 13 bases between them. The CDR3 DNA reads as TGTGCCAGCAGCTTATTGTTCGGGACACCTGAAGCTTTCTTT. Translated: CASSLLFGTPEAFF.

This sequence joins TRBV5-1 and TRBJ2-5; unclear D gene. Germline V CDR1 and CDR2: SGHRS, YFSETQ. This CDR3 is 14 amino acids long. Deletions cut 4 bases from V and 5 bases from J, with 15 bases between. The CDR3 DNA reads as TGCGCCAGCAGCCCTGGAAATCCGAGGGAGACCCAGTACTTC. Translating it yields CASSPGNPRETQYF.

This chain joins TRBV19 and TRBJ1-3; weak D call: TRBD1 (5 bases). The CDR3 covers 10 residues. The germline CDR1 and CDR2 sequences are LNHDA and SQIVND (reference sequence). Trimming cost V 7 bases and J 16 bases, with 14 bases left between them. The CDR3 coding sequence is TGTGCCAGTAATAAGGGGCCGGTTTATTTT. Translating it yields CASNKGPVYF.

A single count supports this clone. V is TRBV21-1 and J is TRBJ2-5; TRBD1, the table's D call, lacks a check against the DNA. TRBV21-1 represents a pseudogene. This CDR3 spans 20 amino acids. CDR3 region: CASSKEPGTGARGGQETQYF. In DNA form, the CDR3 reads TGTGCCAGCAGCAAAGAGCCTGGGACAGGGGCCCGAGGCGGACAAGAGACCCAGTACTTC.

V gene TRBV6-4 combines with J gene TRBJ1-1; 8 bases agree with TRBD1. CDR3 length: 13 residues. Trimming took 5 bases from V and 5 from J; bases not matched to a gene: 4. Looked up from germline, CDR1 is MRHNA and CDR2 is SNTAGT. Here the CDR3 reads CASSPDRGTEAFF. CDR3 DNA: TGTGCCAGCAGTCCCGACAGGGGAACTGAAGCTTTCTTT.

This clone has just one count. The chain combines TRBV2 with TRBJ2-1, with a weak D call TRBD2 (5 bases). The CDR3 covers 15 residues. V was clipped by 4 bases and J by 0 bases, with 10 bases between them. CDR1 and CDR2 from the germline V gene are SNHLY and FYNNEI. CDR3 in amino acids: CASSVDFGSYNEQFF. The CDR3 coding sequence is TGTGCCAGCAGTGTGGACTTCGGCTCCTACAATGAGCAGTTCTTC.

The J gene is TRBJ2-2, the V gene TRBV5-1; a weak D match, TRBD1 (6 bases). Trimming took 5 bases from V and 6 from J, leaving 11 bases between them. Germline values: CDR1 SGHRS, CDR2 YFSETQ. This CDR3 is built from 13 residues. CDR3 residues: CASRVTGPGELFF. CDR3 nucleotides: TGCGCCAGCAGGGTAACAGGGCCCGGGGAGCTGTTTTTT.

This rearrangement joins TRBV7-9 to TRBJ1-2, with D possibly TRBD1 on 6 matching bases. Germline CDR1 is SEHNR and CDR2 is FQNEAQ (reference sequence). Trimming removed 2 bases from V and 10 bases from J, with 17 bases in between. The CDR3 covers 14 residues. The CDR3 spells CASSLIQGISDYTF. The DNA of the CDR3 is TGTGCCAGCAGCTTAATACAGGGTATCAGCGACTACACCTTC.

The CDR3 DNA reads TGTGCCACCAGCAGAGATCAAGTCTACGAGCAGTACTTC. The encoded protein is CATSRDQVYEQYF. The chain uses TRBV15 and TRBJ2-7, with D hard to call. V was clipped by 0 bases and J by 3 bases, with 6 bases between them. Germline CDR1 LNHNV, CDR2 YYDKDF (reference sequence). This CDR3 has 13 amino acids.

CDR3: CASRDRGGEQYF. DNA for the CDR3: TGTGCCAGCAGGGACAGGGGTGGCGAGCAGTACTTC. This chain uses TRBV7-9 with TRBJ2-7; 9 nucleotides line up with TRBD1. Trimming removed 6 bases from V and 6 bases from J; junction bases left unmatched: 3. Germline lookup yields CDR1 SEHNR and CDR2 FQNEAQ (reference sequence). The CDR3 loop spans 12 amino acids.

This clone was seen repeatedly, ten times or more. The chain recombines TRBV27 with TRBJ1-2, with 7 bases identical to TRBD1. CDR1 and CDR2 (germline): MNHEY, SMNVEV (reference sequence). Trimming at V came to 7 bases and at J to 5 bases, leaving 13 bases not matched to a gene. This CDR3 region has 15 residues. CDR3 in amino acids: CASTDSPGGGYGYTF. In DNA, the CDR3 is TGTGCCAGCACCGACTCCCCAGGGGGTGGTTATGGCTACACCTTC.

The J gene is TRBJ2-4, the V gene TRBV11-2; D is possibly TRBD1 (5 bases). CDR3 size: 14 residues. Germline CDR1 SGHAT, CDR2 FQNNGV. V was cut by 0 bases and J by 8 bases, with 11 bases left in between. The CDR3 nucleotides are TGTGCCAGCAGCTTAGATAGGGGCAGTCACATTCAGTACTTC. Translation gives CASSLDRGSHIQYF.